What follows is one T cell receptor beta chain and its context. This CDR3 has 14 amino acids. The junction had 7 bases not matched to a gene; V was cut back by 5 bases and J by 8 bases. From germline, CDR1 is DFQATT and CDR2 SNEGSKA (reference sequence). Constant-region reverse primers amplified full-length variable regions, followed by semi-nested Nested Universal Primer A PCR. One entry per CDR3 protein, called by TCRdb with MiXCR from the 5' RACE reads. The sample holds fewer than 8,500 distinct CDR3 sequences, about 40% seen once. Memory CD4+ cells were defined as CD4+CD45RO+CD25-. The sample consisted of tumor-infiltrating memory CD4+ T cells sorted from the breast tumor. Subset defined: memory CD4+ T cells, CD4+CD45RO+CD25-. The V call is TRBV20-1, the J call TRBJ2-1; 12 positions agree with TRBD2. The TCR originated in a female donor with breast cancer. CDR3 in DNA: TGCAGTGCTCTAGCGGGAGGGCCTTCATATGAGCAGTTCTTC. It specifies CSALAGGPSYEQFF.